This entry features one TCR beta chain sequence. CDR3 length: 14 amino acids. The V and J ends lost 3 bases and 7 bases respectively, with 13 bases between them. Per the germline V gene, CDR1 is LNHDA and CDR2 is SQIVND (reference sequence). The entry originates in a study of shared clonotypes between healthy human individuals. In the original processing: ImmunoSEQ output held junction-only sequences without quality scores, so filtering differed. Measured with immunoSEQ multiplex PCR; TCRdb has only the in-frame clones, and not every one. For V, J and clone size, that table is used; D and trimming come from the DNA. In the table there are 75,000 to 100,000 clones, less than 50% of which are singletons.

The genes are TRBV19 and TRBJ1-5, with D unclear. Sequencing was performed on PBMCs. This receptor was obtained from a woman aged 40 to 55 in good health. Some clones in this sample may be carry-over from other donors' samples. The CDR3 DNA follows: TGTGCCAGTAGTATTCCCGCCAGAGGCCAGCCCCAGCATTTT. Translating it yields CASSIPARGQPQHF. Supplemented by reference TRBV19 and TRBJ1-5, the full variable domain reads DGGITQSPKYLFRKEGQNVTLSCEQNLNHDAMYWYRQDPGQGLRLIYYSQIVNDFQKGDIAEGYSVSREKKESFPLTVTSAQKNPTAFYLCASSIPARGQPQHFGDGTRLSIL.